Below are 27 T cell receptor beta chains sequenced from a single sample in a study of cytotoxic CD8 clonotypes in ibrutinib-treated CLL. Clones were read by immunoSEQ multiplex PCR, and TCRdb kept only the in-frame ones, dropping some. The data contain fewer than 150,000 clones, roughly 84% of them singletons. The input for sequencing was PBMCs, taken after 24 months of ibrutinib treatment. These receptors were collected from a human donor with chronic lymphocytic leukemia.

The rearrangement links TRBV4-1 to TRBJ2-5; TRBD1 or TRBD2 may be the D gene (5 bases each). Germline V gene lookup returns CDR1 MGHRA and CDR2 YSYEKL. V was trimmed by 1 base and J by 3 bases, leaving 9 bases between them. This CDR3 region has 14 residues. The CDR3 DNA is TGCGCCAGCAGCCAAGTGGGGACCAAAGAGACCCAGTACTTC. Its protein is CASSQVGTKETQYF.

V is TRBV6-5 and J is TRBJ2-1; D is unresolved. Looked up from germline, CDR1 is MNHEY and CDR2 is SVGAGI. Trimming shortened V by 2 bases and J by 0 bases, and 11 bases separated the two germline ends. The CDR3 contains 16 residues. This chain's CDR3 is CASSYRFFGSYNEQFF. The CDR3 DNA reads TGTGCCAGCAGTTACCGGTTTTTTGGCTCCTACAATGAGCAGTTCTTC.

A few counts support this clone. V gene TRBV19 combines with J gene TRBJ1-5, with TRBD1 as a possible D gene (5 bases). Per the germline V gene, CDR1 is LNHDA and CDR2 is SQIVND (reference sequence). CDR3 length: 14 residues. Trimming took 6 bases from V and 6 from J, leaving 15 bases between them. This CDR3 is CASSPTQVRQPQHF. The DNA for the CDR3 is TGTGCCAGTAGCCCAACACAGGTTCGTCAGCCCCAGCATTTT.

The rearrangement joins TRBV10-3 to TRBJ1-2; D possibly corresponds to TRBD1 (6 bases). The CDR3 totals 16 residues. Germline CDR1 is ENHRY and CDR2 is SYGVKD. Trimming cost V 6 bases and J 4 bases, with 21 bases left between them. In nucleotides, the CDR3 is TGTGCCATCAGCGGGGGGATAAGACAGGAAACCTATGGCTACACCTTC. This translates into CAISGGIRQETYGYTF.

The genes are TRBV7-2 and TRBJ2-5, with D unclear. CDR1 and CDR2 from the germline V gene are SGHTA and FQGNSA. CDR3 length: 14 amino acids. V was cut by 6 bases and J by 1 base, with 12 bases left in between. CDR3 amino acids: CASSSDRVQETQYF. In nucleotides, the CDR3 is TGTGCCAGCAGTTCAGATCGCGTCCAAGAGACCCAGTACTTC. The variable domain in full, completed from reference TRBV7-2 and TRBJ2-5, reads GAGVSQSPSNKVTEKGKDVELRCDPISGHTALYWYRQSLGQGLEFLIYFQGNSAPDKSGLPSDRFSAERTGGSVSTLTIQRTQQEDSAVYLCASSSDRVQETQYFGPGTRLLVL.

V and J are TRBV30 and TRBJ2-7; 9 bases are a match to TRBD1. V lost 6 bases and J lost 6; bases outside the gene matches: 15. CDR3 size: 15 residues. Germline V gene data show CDR1 as GTSNPN and CDR2 as SVGIG (reference sequence). DNA for the CDR3: TGTGCCTGCGCCCGCTTGGGGGACAGGGAAGGCGAGCAGTACTTC. The encoded protein is CACARLGDREGEQYF.

The V and J genes are TRBV6-5 and TRBJ1-2; TRBD1 agrees at 7 bases. The CDR3 is made up of 13 amino acids. CDR1 MNHEY and CDR2 SVGAGI come from the germline V gene. Unmatched junction bases numbered 10, after V lost 11 bases and J lost 4 bases. CDR3 residues: CACLRAGGYGYTF. CDR3 bases: TGTGCCTGTCTCCGGGCAGGGGGCTATGGCTACACCTTC.

V is TRBV9 and J is TRBJ1-1; 12 bases map to TRBD1. Trimming at V came to 3 bases and at J to 1 base, leaving 10 bases not matched to a gene. CDR3 length equals 18 residues. Germline V CDR1 and CDR2: SGDLS, YYNGEE. This CDR3 is CASSEEGDRGLANTEAFF. Here the CDR3 DNA reads TGTGCCAGCAGCGAGGAGGGGGACAGGGGGCTTGCGAACACTGAAGCTTTCTTT.

The V call is TRBV5-1, the J call TRBJ1-2; weak D call: TRBD1 (5 bases). Germline lookup yields CDR1 SGHRS and CDR2 YFSETQ. The CDR3 is made up of 15 amino acids. Trimming removed 0 bases from V and 8 bases from J, with 17 bases in between. CDR3 sequence (DNA): TGCGCCAGCAGCTTGGTGGGGGACCGAGGTTTGGGCTACACCTTC. Amino acid sequence: CASSLVGDRGLGYTF.

This sequence joins TRBV7-8 and TRBJ1-4, with unresolved D. Trimming took 6 bases from V and 3 from J, leaving 17 bases between them. Per germline, CDR1 SGHVS and CDR2 FQNEAQ. The CDR3 consists of 16 residues. CDR3 loop: CASSRAIPGPNEKLFF. CDR3 nucleotide sequence: TGTGCCAGCAGTAGGGCTATCCCGGGCCCTAATGAAAAACTGTTTTTT.

The V gene is TRBV5-4, the J gene TRBJ1-1; a possible D gene is TRBD1 (6 bases). Trimming cost V 1 base and J 0 bases, with 7 bases left between them. The CDR3 has 14 amino acids. CDR1 is SGHNT, CDR2 YYREEE, per germline (reference sequence). The CDR3 bases are TGTGCCAGCAGCTTGTGGGGGCTGAACACTGAAGCTTTCTTT. Translation: CASSLWGLNTEAFF. Full variable domain (outside the CDR3, taken from reference TRBV5-4 and TRBJ1-1): ETGVTQSPTHLIKTRGQQVTLRCSSQSGHNTVSWYQQALGQGPQFIFQYYREEENGRGNFPPRFSGLQFPNYSSELNVNALELDDSALYLCASSLWGLNTEAFFGQGTRLTVV.

The chain couples TRBV28 to TRBJ1-2; 11 positions agree with TRBD1. The CDR3 runs 16 residues. The germline CDR1 and CDR2 sequences are MDHEN and SYDVKM. V lost 2 bases to trimming and J lost 3 bases; unmatched junction nucleotides: 5. CDR3 residues: CASSLGQGAGDYGYTF. In nucleotides, the CDR3 is TGTGCCAGCAGTTTAGGACAGGGGGCGGGGGACTATGGCTACACCTTC.

The rearrangement links TRBV7-2 to TRBJ1-1, with 7 bases fitting TRBD1. This CDR3 is built from 15 residues. The V and J ends lost 5 bases and 4 bases, in that order; junction bases with no gene match: 10. CDR1 and CDR2 from the germline V gene are SGHTA and FQGNSA. The CDR3 bases are TGTGCCAGCAGCCCGCCGACAGGGTGGAGCACTGAAGCTTTCTTT. This encodes CASSPPTGWSTEAFF.

The chain joins TRBV30 to TRBJ1-1; possible D gene TRBD1, 5 bases. Per germline, CDR1 GTSNPN and CDR2 SVGIG (reference sequence). CDR3 length: 15 residues. V lost 2 bases and J lost 4, with 17 bases in between. The CDR3 coding sequence is TGTGCCTGGAGTCCCCGGGGCGTCGGGGGCACTGAAGCTTTCTTT. Translated, it gives CAWSPRGVGGTEAFF.

This clone has a single count. V and J are TRBV11-3 and TRBJ1-3, with D perhaps TRBD1 (5 bases). This CDR3 region has 15 residues. V was clipped by 2 bases and J by 1 base, with 9 bases between them. CDR1 SGHNT and CDR2 YENEEA come from the germline V gene. The DNA of the CDR3 is TGTGCCAGCAGCTTACAGGGTGGTTCTGGAAACACCATATATTTT. Translating gives CASSLQGGSGNTIYF.

This clone showed up just once. The chain carries TRBV5-6 and TRBJ1-1; the match to TRBD1 covers 7 bases. With 4 bases clipped from V and 10 bases from J, the junction kept 13 bases outside the gene matches. Germline assignment: CDR1 SGHDT and CDR2 YYEEEE. CDR3 size: 14 residues. CDR3 nucleotides: TGTGCCAGCAGCGAGGCCGGGACAGCAAATGGAGCTTTCTTT. Translated, it gives CASSEAGTANGAFF.

The gene calls are TRBV19 and TRBJ2-5, with 12 bases lining up with TRBD2. Germline lookup yields CDR1 LNHDA and CDR2 SQIVND (reference sequence). CDR3 length equals 15 residues. Trimming cost V 4 bases and J 2 bases; bases outside gene matches: 2. The CDR3 protein is CASSTTSGGQETQYF. The CDR3 bases are TGTGCCAGTAGTACTACTAGCGGGGGGCAAGAGACCCAGTACTTC. Full variable domain (missing parts from reference TRBV19 and TRBJ2-5): DGGITQSPKYLFRKEGQNVTLSCEQNLNHDAMYWYRQDPGQGLRLIYYSQIVNDFQKGDIAEGYSVSREKKESFPLTVTSAQKNPTAFYLCASSTTSGGQETQYFGPGTRLLVL.

The chain couples TRBV4-1 to TRBJ2-7; the D is unclear. CDR3 length: 14 amino acids. V dropped 1 base and J dropped 0 bases, with 7 bases sitting between them. Germline CDR1 is MGHRA and CDR2 is YSYEKL. Written as DNA, the CDR3 is TGCGCCAGCAGCCAAGGACGAGGCTCCTACGAGCAGTACTTC. Its translation is CASSQGRGSYEQYF.

This clone has only a few counts. The V and J genes are TRBV7-3 and TRBJ1-2, with 12 bases identical to TRBD1. Germline trimming cut 5 bases from V and 7 bases from J; bases unmatched to any gene: 5. CDR1 and CDR2 from the germline V gene are SGHTA and FQGTGA. The CDR3 sequence is 14 residues long. In DNA form, the CDR3 reads TGTGCCAGCAGCACCGGGACAGGGGGCCCTGGCTACACCTTC. Protein: CASSTGTGGPGYTF.

J is TRBJ2-3 and V is TRBV7-2; D is unresolved. CDR3 length: 12 residues. Trimming took off 1 base at V and 4 bases at J, with 3 bases between the two ends. Looked up from germline, CDR1 is SGHTA and CDR2 is FQGNSA. CDR3 sequence: CASSLVADTQYF. For the CDR3, the DNA is TGTGCCAGCAGCTTAGTGGCAGATACGCAGTATTTT. The variable domain in full, completed from reference TRBV7-2 and TRBJ2-3, reads GAGVSQSPSNKVTEKGKDVELRCDPISGHTALYWYRQSLGQGLEFLIYFQGNSAPDKSGLPSDRFSAERTGGSVSTLTIQRTQQEDSAVYLCASSLVADTQYFGPGTRLTVL.

The chain links TRBV7-9 to TRBJ2-2; weak D call: TRBD2 (7 bases). Trimming left V 4 bases short and J 3 bases short, with 18 bases between. The CDR3 is 17 residues long. The germline CDR1 and CDR2 sequences are SEHNR and FQNEAQ (reference sequence). CDR3 in amino acids: CASSSPGRGADTGELFF. CDR3 sequence (DNA): TGTGCCAGCAGCTCACCCGGACGGGGGGCGGACACCGGGGAGCTGTTTTTT. Drawing the rest from reference TRBV7-9 and TRBJ2-2, the complete variable domain is DTGVSQNPRHKITKRGQNVTFRCDPISEHNRLYWYRQTLGQGPEFLTYFQNEAQLEKSRLLSDRFSAERPKGSFSTLEIQRTEQGDSAMYLCASSSPGRGADTGELFFGEGSRLTVL.

This chain uses TRBV7-2 with TRBJ2-3, with D possibly being TRBD1 (5 bases). Trimming left V 1 base short and J 4 bases short, with 12 bases between. The CDR3 covers 15 residues. Germline V lookup: CDR1 SGHTA, CDR2 FQGNSA. Here the CDR3 reads CASSLGAGWADTQYF. The CDR3 nucleotides read TGTGCCAGCAGCTTAGGGGCAGGGTGGGCAGATACGCAGTATTTT.

The J gene is TRBJ2-6, the V gene TRBV12-5; D may match TRBD1 or TRBD2 (5 bases each). Deletions cut 5 bases from V and 5 bases from J, with 22 bases between. Germline loops: CDR1 LGHNT, CDR2 FRNRAP. The length of the CDR3 is 18 residues. This CDR3 is CASGRDGAGQSRANVLTF. In DNA form, the CDR3 reads TGTGCTAGTGGTCGGGACGGTGCAGGACAAAGTCGGGCCAACGTCCTGACTTTC.

With regard to this clone: Other DNA sequences in this specimen translate into the identical CDR3. V is TRBV10-3 and J is TRBJ1-1; 8 positions match TRBD1. J lost 1 base, V lost 5 bases, and 3 bases had no gene match. CDR1 and CDR2 (germline): ENHRY, SYGVKD. The CDR3 runs to 14 residues. The CDR3 is CAISPGTGNTEAFF. The CDR3 DNA reads as TGTGCCATCAGTCCTGGGACAGGGAACACTGAAGCTTTCTTT.

The chain carries TRBV5-4 and TRBJ1-1; 8 bases are shared with TRBD1. The germline V gene has CDR1 SGHNT and CDR2 YYREEE (reference sequence). The CDR3 is made up of 16 amino acids. Losses at the gene ends were 3 bases for V and 0 bases for J; bases not matched to a gene: 7. CDR3 sequence reads: CASSSAGGAMNTEAFF. CDR3 DNA sequence: TGTGCCAGCAGCTCGGCAGGGGGCGCGATGAACACTGAAGCTTTCTTT. The full variable domain, in which reference TRBV5-4 and TRBJ1-1 provide the parts outside the CDR3, is ETGVTQSPTHLIKTRGQQVTLRCSSQSGHNTVSWYQQALGQGPQFIFQYYREEENGRGNFPPRFSGLQFPNYSSELNVNALELDDSALYLCASSSAGGAMNTEAFFGQGTRLTVV.

V usage is TRBV7-3 and J usage is TRBJ1-5; D perhaps matches TRBD1 (6 bases). Germline CDR1 is SGHTA and CDR2 is FQGTGA. The CDR3 runs 16 residues. The V and J ends lost 2 bases and 1 base respectively, with 12 bases between them. CDR3 protein: CASSLAPGVSNQPQHF. CDR3 DNA: TGTGCCAGCAGCTTAGCTCCAGGGGTGAGCAATCAGCCCCAGCATTTT.

The chain combines TRBV18 with TRBJ2-5, with 8 bases that match TRBD1. Looked up from germline, CDR1 is KGHSH and CDR2 is LQKENI. V shed 6 bases and J 4 bases; nucleotides not matched to a gene: 10. This CDR3 has 15 amino acids. CDR3 DNA: TGTGCCAGCTCCCTCAAGACAGGGGCCCCAGAGACCCAGTACTTC. Protein sequence: CASSLKTGAPETQYF. The variable domain in full, with the rest retrieved from reference TRBV18 and TRBJ2-5, is NAGVMQNPRHLVRRRGQEARLRCSPMKGHSHVYWYRQLPEEGLKFMVYLQKENIIDESGMPKERFSAEFPKEGPSILRIQQVVRGDSAAYFCASSLKTGAPETQYFGPGTRLLVL.